This T cell receptor (beta chain) was sequenced in a study of T cell repertoires in cytomegalovirus infection (dated by TCRdb to about 2019). With regard to the full study: Donor HLA type was relevant to the analysis, because carriage of CMV infection together with the matching HLA type was indicated by public TCR beta signatures. Findings and caveats that apply to the study as a whole: Cumulative frequency of public TCR beta family members discriminated carriers of CMV infection plus the relevant HLA type in this cohort and an independent roughly 340-donor cohort. The ex vivo response was dominated by HLA-C-restricted CMV-specific TCR beta clonotypes, which also provided the single most frequent clonotype in two of eight donors.

Sequencing was carried out with an Illumina HiSeq 1500. The public reads were quality trimmed at Q25 with fastp and then assembled into clones with MiXCR by TCRdb, keeping productive beta chains. Duplicate CDR3 protein sequences are folded into a single record with the most common DNA and genes. Present in this sample are about 130,000 distinct CDR3 sequences, about 24% of which were seen just once. The leading ten clones occupy 34% of the sample. CDR1 KGHDR and CDR2 SFDVKD are derived from the germline V gene. The CDR3 runs 16 residues from the cysteine to the phenylalanine. Only the CDR3 part of the read is kept: 48 bases, read in frame from the first base. A distance of 14 bases separates the germline ends of V and J, which lose 5 bases and 1 base respectively. A remark on this clonotype: The antigen this receptor binds is unknown. Qualities for individual bases were not recorded, and no much larger clone is one base off.

The chain is assembled from TRBV24-1 and TRBJ2-1; the D segment could be TRBD2, given 7 matching bases. The clonotype was recovered from a human donor in good health (CMV status not recorded). Some clones in this sample may be carry-over from other donors' samples. Sequencing was carried out using PBMCs, sequenced either directly or after in vitro stimulation (not recorded which). The DNA sequence follows: TGTGCCACCAGTGTAGGAGGGGGGGGGTCCTACAATGAGCAGTTCTTC. This is translated as CATSVGGGGSYNEQFF.